The rows below give T cell receptor beta chains drawn from one sample of a study of beta chain features in type 1 diabetes. Data came from immunoSEQ multiplex PCR; TCRdb stores just in-frame clones and leaves some out. The sample includes approximately 44,000 clones, 66% seen only once; the top ten take about 2%. Source material: Tregs from blood. The origin of the receptors is a woman under 30 with type 1 diabetes. Each CDR3 is given with its conserved first and last residue. The D gene is left open where the match is weak. Clone size is shown for a subset of rows, as once, few, many or a class of expanded clone.

J gene	clone size	D gene	V gene	CDR3 protein	CDR3 DNA
TRBJ2-3	few	.	TRBV29-1	CSVEAAGTAQYF	TGCAGCGTTGAAGCGGCAGGTACAGCGCAGTATTTT
TRBJ1-2	.	.	TRBV20-1	CSVSGSGGYTF	TGCAGTGTATCAGGGTCGGGTGGCTACACCTTC
TRBJ2-2	.	.	TRBV9	CASSVGGQNTGELFF	TGTGCCAGCAGCGTAGGGGGGCAGAACACCGGGGAGCTGTTTTTT
TRBJ2-1	medium-sized	TRBD1	TRBV28	CASTDRVNEQFF	TGTGCCAGCACCGACAGGGTCAATGAGCAGTTCTTC
TRBJ1-1	.	TRBD1	TRBV18	CASSRRDRLKPDTEAFF	TGTGCCAGCTCCCGCCGGGACAGGCTAAAGCCTGACACTGAAGCTTTCTTT
TRBJ1-2	.	TRBD1	TRBV7-3	CASSLTVGTGDGYTF	TGTGCCAGCAGCTTAACGGTCGGGACAGGGGACGGCTACACCTTC
TRBJ2-7	.	TRBD1	TRBV18	CASSPAGQGSEQYF	TGTGCCAGCTCACCGGCGGGACAGGGATCCGAGCAGTACTTC
TRBJ2-5	.	.	TRBV5-4	CASSLVQGTGETQYF	TGTGCCAGCAGCTTAGTTCAGGGGACGGGGGAGACCCAGTACTTC
TRBJ2-5	.	.	TRBV7-9	CASSRTNQYF	TGTGCCAGCAGCCGTACAAACCAGTACTTC
TRBJ2-3	.	.	TRBV19	CASSGGFRSDTQYF	TGTGCTAGTTCGGGCGGGTTTCGCTCAGATACGCAGTATTTT
TRBJ1-1	.	.	TRBV23-1	CASSQSGHPNTEAFF	TGCGCCAGCAGTCAATCCGGACACCCAAACACTGAAGCTTTCTTT
TRBJ2-1	.	TRBD1	TRBV7-3	CASSLSRQGGSNEQFF	TGTGCCAGCAGCTTATCCCGACAGGGGGGAAGCAATGAGCAGTTCTTC
TRBJ1-5	.	TRBD1	TRBV6-1	CASSPDRAQPQHF	TGTGCCAGCAGCCCCGACAGGGCTCAGCCCCAGCATTTT
TRBJ1-2	.	.	TRBV10-3	CAIRGRENGNGYTF	TGTGCCATCAGGGGACGGGAGAACGGCAATGGCTACACCTTC
TRBJ2-3	.	TRBD2	TRBV7-2	CASSLGDLAGGDTQYF	TGTGCCAGCAGCTTAGGGGACCTAGCGGGGGGGGATACGCAGTATTTT
TRBJ1-5	.	.	TRBV19	CASSLRDFTEPQHF	TGTGCCAGTAGCCTCCGGGACTTTACTGAGCCCCAGCATTTT
TRBJ2-1	.	TRBD2	TRBV18	CASSSDGGSSYNEQFF	TGTGCCAGCTCATCGGACGGGGGGAGCTCCTACAATGAGCAGTTCTTC
TRBJ1-1	.	.	TRBV5-1	CASSPTTGENTEAFF	TGCGCCAGCAGTCCAACGACGGGAGAGAACACTGAAGCTTTCTTT
TRBJ2-2	.	.	TRBV28	CASSFGTQFTGELFF	TGTGCCAGCAGTTTCGGGACACAATTCACCGGGGAGCTGTTTTTT
TRBJ1-1	.	.	TRBV5-1	CASSLGSVPEAFF	TGCGCCAGCAGCTTGGGAAGCGTGCCTGAAGCTTTCTTT
TRBJ2-7	.	TRBD1	TRBV9	CASSTGGQGAGEQYF	TGTGCCAGCAGCACAGGGGGACAGGGGGCAGGGGAGCAGTACTTC
TRBJ1-3	.	.	TRBV7-9	CASSFQGGSGNTIYF	TGTGCCAGCAGCTTCCAAGGGGGCTCTGGAAACACCATATATTTT
TRBJ2-5	.	.	TRBV5-5	CASSLGRVTQETQYF	TGTGCCAGCAGCTTGGGCAGGGTAACCCAAGAGACCCAGTACTTC
TRBJ2-7	.	TRBD2	TRBV5-1	CASRTISGSGFDEQYF	TGCGCCAGCAGGACAATAAGCGGGAGCGGGTTCGACGAGCAGTACTTC
TRBJ2-7	.	.	TRBV28	CASSLRTIYEQYF	TGTGCCAGCAGTTTACGGACTATCTACGAGCAGTACTTC
TRBJ2-6	.	.	TRBV7-3	CASRVGGTGANVLTF	TGTGCCAGCAGAGTAGGCGGGACTGGGGCCAACGTCCTGACTTTC
TRBJ2-1	.	TRBD2	TRBV27	CASLSYGTSGLSYNEQFF	TGTGCCAGCCTTAGTTATGGGACTAGCGGACTGTCCTACAATGAGCAGTTCTTC
TRBJ2-5	few	.	TRBV7-9	CASSFGETQYF	TGTGCCAGCAGCTTCGGGGAGACCCAGTACTTC
TRBJ1-2	.	.	TRBV6-6	CASSYRIQVNYGYTF	TGTGCCAGCAGTTACCGAATCCAGGTTAACTATGGCTACACCTTC
TRBJ2-5	few	.	TRBV11-2	CASSLSRTQYF	TGTGCCAGCAGCTTGAGTCGGACCCAGTACTTC
TRBJ2-7	few	TRBD2	TRBV10-3	CAISGWLAGYEQYF	TGTGCCATCAGTGGCTGGCTAGCGGGCTACGAGCAGTACTTC
TRBJ2-7	few	.	TRBV28	CASSSGYEQYF	TGTGCCAGCAGTTCAGGGTACGAGCAGTACTTC
TRBJ1-1	.	.	TRBV6-5	CASSYWSAGTTEAFF	TGTGCCAGCAGTTACTGGTCAGCGGGTACCACTGAAGCTTTCTTT
TRBJ2-1	.	TRBD2	TRBV7-9	CASSPVREGLNEQFF	TGTGCCAGCAGCCCCGTTCGGGAGGGACTCAATGAGCAGTTCTTC
TRBJ1-1	few	.	TRBV4-3	CASSHKGRSEAFF	TGCGCCAGCAGCCACAAAGGGAGGTCTGAAGCTTTCTTT
TRBJ1-1	.	TRBD1	TRBV5-5	CASSDGTGGNTEAFF	TGTGCCAGCAGCGACGGGACAGGGGGGAACACTGAAGCTTTCTTT
TRBJ2-1	.	TRBD1	TRBV14	CASSPLGQARSEQFF	TGTGCCAGCAGCCCCCTGGGACAGGCCCGATCTGAGCAGTTCTTC
TRBJ2-7	.	.	TRBV13	CASSFRGGRGEQYF	TGTGCCAGCAGCTTCCGCGGGGGCCGGGGTGAGCAGTACTTC
TRBJ1-2	.	.	TRBV5-1	CASRLRWAGNYGYTF	TGCGCCAGTAGACTCCGGTGGGCAGGGAACTATGGCTACACCTTC
TRBJ2-1	.	TRBD2	TRBV5-6	CASSLAGPGTSDYEFF	TGTGCCAGCAGCTTGGCCGGACCCGGGACTAGTGATTACGAGTTCTTC
TRBJ2-3	.	TRBD2	TRBV7-9	CASSLLAGAFGDTQYF	TGTGCCAGCAGCTTACTAGCGGGGGCCTTCGGGGATACGCAGTATTTT
TRBJ1-3	.	.	TRBV14	CASSQLGPYSGNTIYF	TGTGCCAGCAGCCAACTGGGGCCCTACTCTGGAAACACCATATATTTT